The rows below give T cell receptor beta chains drawn from one sample of a study of CD4+ T cells in melanoma. Sequenced by immunoSEQ multiplex PCR; TCRdb stores in-frame clones only, minus some. The table includes about 140,000 clones, 85% to 95% detected once. All receptors derive from a human donor with melanoma. Both conserved end residues are part of each CDR3. The order of the fields is D gene, V gene, clone size, J gene, CDR3 protein, CDR3 DNA. D genes are given only for firm matches. Clone size appears in some rows only: once, few, many, or a class for an expanded clone.

-	TRBV5-1	-	TRBJ2-2	CASSLRGADLGELFF	TGCGCCAGCAGTCTCAGGGGTGCGGATTTGGGGGAGCTGTTTTTT
-	TRBV7-2	once	TRBJ2-5	CASSLVGLETQYF	TGTGCCAGCAGCTTAGTGGGACTTGAGACCCAGTACTTC
-	TRBV5-6	-	TRBJ1-2	CASSPDGYTF	TGTGCCAGCAGCCCCGATGGCTACACCTTC
-	TRBV4-1	-	TRBJ1-4	CASGRVLNEKLFF	TGCGCCAGCGGGAGGGTCCTTAATGAAAAACTGTTTTTT
-	TRBV15	-	TRBJ1-1	CATSREGSYTEAFF	TGTGCCACCAGCAGAGAGGGCAGCTACACTGAAGCTTTCTTT
TRBD1	TRBV5-6	-	TRBJ2-1	CAAGTDREQFF	TGTGCCGCAGGGACAGACAGAGAGCAGTTCTTC
-	TRBV9	-	TRBJ1-1	CASSLRQVNTEAFF	TGTGCCAGCAGCTTGCGACAGGTGAACACTGAAGCTTTCTTT
-	TRBV28	-	TRBJ2-3	CASSWAEGRDTQYF	TGTGCCAGCAGTTGGGCGGAAGGGCGAGATACGCAGTATTTT
-	TRBV4-1	-	TRBJ1-5	CASSQDGGSGQPQHF	TGCGCCAGCAGCCAAGATGGCGGAAGCGGTCAGCCCCAGCATTTT
TRBD1	TRBV6-1	-	TRBJ2-7	CASSAAGQGREQYF	TGTGCCAGCAGTGCTGCGGGACAGGGGAGAGAGCAGTACTTC
-	TRBV7-2	-	TRBJ2-1	CASSLAGGKHNEQFF	TGTGCCAGCAGCTTAGCGGGCGGCAAGCACAATGAGCAGTTCTTC
-	TRBV27	-	TRBJ2-7	CASSLWSGSYEQYF	TGTGCCAGCAGTCTTTGGAGCGGTTCCTACGAGCAGTACTTC
-	TRBV25-1	-	TRBJ1-2	CASSGTSYGYTF	TGTGCCAGCAGCGGGACAAGCTATGGCTACACCTTC
-	TRBV30	-	TRBJ1-3	CAWRLASGNTIYF	TGTGCCTGGAGGCTGGCCTCTGGAAACACCATATATTTT
-	TRBV5-1	once	TRBJ2-7	CASSLGGGDYEQYF	TGCGCCAGCAGCTTGGGTGGCGGTGACTACGAGCAGTACTTC
TRBD1	TRBV29-1	once	TRBJ2-4	CSVLQPQGSDIQYF	TGCAGCGTCCTCCAACCACAGGGGTCGGACATTCAGTACTTC
-	TRBV5-4	-	TRBJ2-2	CASSFYGGLLSGELFF	TGTGCCAGCAGCTTTTACGGGGGCCTTCTTTCCGGGGAGCTGTTTTTT
-	TRBV19	once	TRBJ2-4	CATREALAKNIQYF	TGTGCCACCCGAGAAGCCCTAGCCAAAAACATTCAGTACTTC
-	TRBV30	-	TRBJ2-1	CAWKEGPDPLNEQFF	TGTGCCTGGAAGGAGGGGCCTGACCCTCTCAATGAGCAGTTCTTC
TRBD2	TRBV9	once	TRBJ2-5	CASSIGTSGGYQETQYF	TGTGCCAGCAGCATAGGGACTAGCGGGGGTTACCAAGAGACCCAGTACTTC
-	TRBV18	-	TRBJ1-2	CASSPAEGDRGAYTF	TGTGCCAGCTCACCGGCTGAAGGGGATCGGGGTGCCTACACCTTC
TRBD2	TRBV28	-	TRBJ2-1	CASSLIAGGNNEQFF	TGTGCCAGCAGTTTAATAGCGGGGGGGAACAATGAGCAGTTCTTC
-	TRBV28	once	TRBJ2-3	CASSFAGRGEDTQYF	TGTGCCAGCAGTTTCGCCGGTAGAGGTGAAGATACGCAGTATTTT
-	TRBV5-4	-	TRBJ1-1	CASSLGGMNTEAFF	TGTGCCAGCAGCTTGGGGGGCATGAACACTGAAGCTTTCTTT
TRBD1	TRBV9	-	TRBJ1-2	CASSGEDRVGYGYTF	TGTGCCAGCAGCGGTGAGGACAGGGTTGGCTATGGCTACACCTTC
-	TRBV27	few	TRBJ2-2	CASSFEADGELFF	TGTGCCAGCAGTTTTGAGGCTGACGGGGAGCTGTTTTTT
-	TRBV6-5	-	TRBJ2-7	CASGQVNYEQYF	TGTGCCAGTGGACAAGTAAACTACGAGCAGTACTTC
-	TRBV6-5	-	TRBJ1-3	CASSYEGGAGNTIYF	TGTGCCAGCAGTTACGAAGGGGGGGCGGGGAACACCATATATTTT
-	TRBV2	-	TRBJ2-4	CASSRQSVLAKNIQYF	TGTGCCAGCAGCCGACAGTCCGTCCTAGCCAAAAACATTCAGTACTTC
-	TRBV5-1	-	TRBJ1-1	CASSLLFGANTEAFF	TGCGCCAGCAGCTTGCTCTTCGGGGCGAACACTGAAGCTTTCTTT
-	TRBV7-9	-	TRBJ2-3	CASSFRAGWTDTQYF	TGTGCCAGCAGCTTTCGGGCTGGGTGGACAGATACGCAGTATTTT
TRBD1	TRBV2	-	TRBJ2-3	CASSGQGGTDTQYF	TGTGCCAGCAGTGGACAGGGTGGCACAGATACGCAGTATTTT
TRBD1	TRBV5-1	-	TRBJ1-1	CASSLEGGHTEAFF	TGCGCCAGCAGCTTGGAAGGGGGCCACACTGAAGCTTTCTTT
-	TRBV19	-	TRBJ2-2	CASTLGGYTTGELFF	TGTGCCAGTACCCTGGGGGGATACACCACCGGGGAGCTGTTTTTT
-	TRBV5-1	-	TRBJ2-3	CASSLGRMRDTQYF	TGCGCCAGCAGCTTGGGTAGAATGAGGGATACGCAGTATTTT
-	TRBV29-1	-	TRBJ1-2	CSVGSQAANYGYTF	TGCAGCGTTGGGAGCCAGGCAGCTAACTATGGCTACACCTTC
TRBD1	TRBV10-3	-	TRBJ2-5	CATSGTDQETQYF	TGTGCCACTTCCGGGACAGACCAAGAGACCCAGTACTTC
-	TRBV2	-	TRBJ1-3	CASNDGNSGNTIYF	TGTGCCAGCAACGATGGGAACTCTGGAAACACCATATATTTT
-	TRBV5-6	once	TRBJ1-2	CASSLDQGDYGYTF	TGTGCCAGCAGCTTGGATCAGGGCGACTATGGCTACACCTTC
-	TRBV7-2	-	TRBJ1-1	CASSRQQVEAFF	TGTGCCAGCAGCCGACAACAGGTTGAAGCTTTCTTT